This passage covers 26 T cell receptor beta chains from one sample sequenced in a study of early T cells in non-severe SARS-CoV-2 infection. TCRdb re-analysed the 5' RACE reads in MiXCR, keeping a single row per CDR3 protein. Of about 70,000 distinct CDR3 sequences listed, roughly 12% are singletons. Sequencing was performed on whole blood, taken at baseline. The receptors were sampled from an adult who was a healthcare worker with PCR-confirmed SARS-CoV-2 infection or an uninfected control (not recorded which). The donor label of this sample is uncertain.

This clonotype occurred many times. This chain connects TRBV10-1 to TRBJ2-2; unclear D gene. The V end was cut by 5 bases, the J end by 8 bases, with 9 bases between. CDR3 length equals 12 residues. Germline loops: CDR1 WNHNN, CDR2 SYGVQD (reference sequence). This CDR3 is CASSSKGGELFF. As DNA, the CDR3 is TGCGCCAGCAGTTCCAAGGGTGGGGAGCTGTTTTTT.

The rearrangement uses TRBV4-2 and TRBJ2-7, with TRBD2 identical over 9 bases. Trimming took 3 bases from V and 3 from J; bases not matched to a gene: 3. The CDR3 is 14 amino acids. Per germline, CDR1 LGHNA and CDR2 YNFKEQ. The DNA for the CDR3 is TGTGCCAGCAGCCAGAGTAGCGGGGGCTACGAGCAGTACTTC. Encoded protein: CASSQSSGGYEQYF.

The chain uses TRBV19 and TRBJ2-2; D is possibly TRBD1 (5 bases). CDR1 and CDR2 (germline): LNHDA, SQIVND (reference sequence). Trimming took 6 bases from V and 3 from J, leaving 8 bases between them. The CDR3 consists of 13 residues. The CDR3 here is CASSPRDTGELFF. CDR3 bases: TGTGCCAGTAGCCCCAGGGACACCGGGGAGCTGTTTTTT.

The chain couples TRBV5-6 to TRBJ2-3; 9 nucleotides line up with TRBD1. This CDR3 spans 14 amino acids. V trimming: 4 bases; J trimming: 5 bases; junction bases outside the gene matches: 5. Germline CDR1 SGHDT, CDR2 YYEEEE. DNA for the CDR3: TGTGCCAGCAGCCCCGGGACAGGGATAGATACGCAGTATTTT. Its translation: CASSPGTGIDTQYF.

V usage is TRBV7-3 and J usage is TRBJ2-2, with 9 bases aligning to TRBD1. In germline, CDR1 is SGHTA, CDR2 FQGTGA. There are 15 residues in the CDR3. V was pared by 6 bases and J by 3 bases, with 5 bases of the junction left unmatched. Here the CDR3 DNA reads TGTGCCAGCAGTAACGGGACAGGGCACACCGGGGAGCTGTTTTTT. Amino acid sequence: CASSNGTGHTGELFF.

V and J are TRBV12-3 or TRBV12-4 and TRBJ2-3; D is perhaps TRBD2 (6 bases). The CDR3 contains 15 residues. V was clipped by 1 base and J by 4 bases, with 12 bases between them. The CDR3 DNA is TGTGCCAGCAGTTTAGGTTACGGGAGAGCAGATACGCAGTATTTT. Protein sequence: CASSLGYGRADTQYF.

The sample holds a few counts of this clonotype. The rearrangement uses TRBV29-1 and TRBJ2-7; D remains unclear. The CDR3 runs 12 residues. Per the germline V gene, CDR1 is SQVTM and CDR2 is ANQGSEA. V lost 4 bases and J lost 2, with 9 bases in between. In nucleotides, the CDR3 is TGCAGCGTTGCCGAGCACACCTACGAGCAGTACTTC. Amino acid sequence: CSVAEHTYEQYF.

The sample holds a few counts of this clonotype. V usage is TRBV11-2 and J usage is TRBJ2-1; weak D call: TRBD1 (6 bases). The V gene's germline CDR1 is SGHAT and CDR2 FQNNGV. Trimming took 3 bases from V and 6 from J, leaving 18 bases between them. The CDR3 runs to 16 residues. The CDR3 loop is CASSFLGQGTGNEQFF. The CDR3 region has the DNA TGTGCCAGCAGCTTTCTTGGGCAGGGGACGGGCAATGAGCAGTTCTTC.

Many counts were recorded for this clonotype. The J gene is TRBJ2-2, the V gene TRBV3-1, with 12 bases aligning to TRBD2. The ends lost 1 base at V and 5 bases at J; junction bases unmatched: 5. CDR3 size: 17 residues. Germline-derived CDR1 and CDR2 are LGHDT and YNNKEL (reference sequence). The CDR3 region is CASSQGLAGALTGELFF. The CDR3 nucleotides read TGTGCCAGCAGCCAAGGACTAGCGGGGGCGCTAACCGGGGAGCTGTTTTTT.

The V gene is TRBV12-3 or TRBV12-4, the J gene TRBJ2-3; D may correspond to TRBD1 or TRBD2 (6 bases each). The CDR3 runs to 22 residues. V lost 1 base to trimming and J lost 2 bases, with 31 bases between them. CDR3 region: CASSLEWGAEITLVGHTDTQYF. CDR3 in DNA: TGTGCCAGCAGTTTAGAGTGGGGGGCGGAAATCACCCTGGTGGGGCACACAGATACGCAGTATTTT.

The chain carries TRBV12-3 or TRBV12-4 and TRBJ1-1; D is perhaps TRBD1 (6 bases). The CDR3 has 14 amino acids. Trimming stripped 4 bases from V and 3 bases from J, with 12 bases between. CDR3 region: CASSYREGDTEAFF. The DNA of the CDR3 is TGTGCCAGCAGTTATAGGGAGGGGGACACTGAAGCTTTCTTT.

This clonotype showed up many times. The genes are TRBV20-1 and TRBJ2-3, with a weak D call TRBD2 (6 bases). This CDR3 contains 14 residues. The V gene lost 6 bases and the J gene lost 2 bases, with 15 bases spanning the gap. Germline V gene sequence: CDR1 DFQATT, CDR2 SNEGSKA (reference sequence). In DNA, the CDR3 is TGCAGTGCCACGGACGGGGGAAACACAGATACGCAGTATTTT. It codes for CSATDGGNTDTQYF.

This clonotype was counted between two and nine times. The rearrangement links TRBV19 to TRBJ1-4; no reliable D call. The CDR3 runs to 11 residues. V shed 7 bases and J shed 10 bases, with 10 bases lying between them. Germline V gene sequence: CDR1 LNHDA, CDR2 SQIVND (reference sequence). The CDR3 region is CASIGKRKLFF. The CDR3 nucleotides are TGTGCCAGTATAGGCAAGAGAAAACTGTTTTTT. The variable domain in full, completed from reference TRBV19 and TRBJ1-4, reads DGGITQSPKYLFRKEGQNVTLSCEQNLNHDAMYWYRQDPGQGLRLIYYSQIVNDFQKGDIAEGYSVSREKKESFPLTVTSAQKNPTAFYLCASIGKRKLFFGSGTQLSVL.

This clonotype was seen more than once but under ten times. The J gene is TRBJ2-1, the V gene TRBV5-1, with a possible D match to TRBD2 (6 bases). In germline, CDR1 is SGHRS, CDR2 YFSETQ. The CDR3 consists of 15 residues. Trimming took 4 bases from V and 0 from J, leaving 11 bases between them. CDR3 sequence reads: CASSRTTSSYNEQFF. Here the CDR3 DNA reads TGCGCCAGCAGCAGGACTACCAGCTCCTACAATGAGCAGTTCTTC.

The CDR3 coding sequence is TGCGCCAGCAGCCAAGGGTTCAGCGACGAGCAGTACTTC. Its translation: CASSQGFSDEQYF. The rearrangement links TRBV4-1 to TRBJ2-7; no definite D call. The CDR3 totals 13 residues. Germline V gene sequence: CDR1 MGHRA, CDR2 YSYEKL. Trimming removed 1 base at V and 5 bases at J, with 9 bases between.

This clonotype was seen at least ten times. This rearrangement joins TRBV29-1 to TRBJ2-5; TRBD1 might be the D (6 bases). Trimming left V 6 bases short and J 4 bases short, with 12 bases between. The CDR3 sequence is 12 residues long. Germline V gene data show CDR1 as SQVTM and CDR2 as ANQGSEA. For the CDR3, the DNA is TGCAGCGTGACAGGTTGGGGAGAGACCCAGTACTTC. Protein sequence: CSVTGWGETQYF.

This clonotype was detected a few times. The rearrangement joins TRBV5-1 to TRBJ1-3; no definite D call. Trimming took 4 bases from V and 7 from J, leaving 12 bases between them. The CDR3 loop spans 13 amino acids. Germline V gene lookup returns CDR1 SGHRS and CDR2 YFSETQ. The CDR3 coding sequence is TGCGCCAGCAGCATAGAGGGAAGGAACACCATATATTTT. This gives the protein CASSIEGRNTIYF.

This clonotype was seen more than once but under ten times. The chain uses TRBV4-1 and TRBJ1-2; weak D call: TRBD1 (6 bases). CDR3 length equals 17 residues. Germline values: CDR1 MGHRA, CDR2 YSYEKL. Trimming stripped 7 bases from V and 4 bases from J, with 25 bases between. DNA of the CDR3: TGCGCCAGCACACGGTGGGAGGGACAATTAAGAAGCTATGGCTACACCTTC. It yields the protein CASTRWEGQLRSYGYTF.

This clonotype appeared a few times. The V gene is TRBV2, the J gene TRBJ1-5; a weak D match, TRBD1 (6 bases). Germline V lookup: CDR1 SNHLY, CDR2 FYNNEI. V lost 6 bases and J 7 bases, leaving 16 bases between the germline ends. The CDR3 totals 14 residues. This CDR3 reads CASSDPPGGQPQHF. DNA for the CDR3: TGTGCCAGCAGCGACCCCCCCGGGGGCCAGCCCCAGCATTTT.

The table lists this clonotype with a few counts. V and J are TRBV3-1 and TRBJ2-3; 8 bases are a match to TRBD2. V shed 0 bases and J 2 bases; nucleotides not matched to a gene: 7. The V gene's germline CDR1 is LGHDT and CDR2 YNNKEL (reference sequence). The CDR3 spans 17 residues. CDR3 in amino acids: CASSQDEAGALTDTQYF. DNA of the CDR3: TGTGCCAGCAGCCAAGACGAAGCGGGGGCGCTCACAGATACGCAGTATTTT.

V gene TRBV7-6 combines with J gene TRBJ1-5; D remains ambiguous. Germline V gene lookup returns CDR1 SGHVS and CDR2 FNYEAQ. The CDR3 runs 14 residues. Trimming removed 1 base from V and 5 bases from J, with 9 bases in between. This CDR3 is CASSLGSGHQPQHF. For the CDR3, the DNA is TGTGCCAGCAGCTTAGGTTCCGGCCATCAGCCCCAGCATTTT.

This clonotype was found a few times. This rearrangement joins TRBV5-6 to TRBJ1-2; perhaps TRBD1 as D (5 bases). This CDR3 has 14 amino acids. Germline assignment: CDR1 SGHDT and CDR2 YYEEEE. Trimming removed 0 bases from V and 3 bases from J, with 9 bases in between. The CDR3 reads CASSLGRTYYGYTF. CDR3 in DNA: TGTGCCAGCAGCTTGGGCAGGACATACTATGGCTACACCTTC. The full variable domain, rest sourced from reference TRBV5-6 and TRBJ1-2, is DAGVTQSPTHLIKTRGQQVTLRCSPKSGHDTVSWYQQALGQGPQFIFQYYEEEERQRGNFPDRFSGHQFPNYSSELNVNALLLGDSALYLCASSLGRTYYGYTFGSGTRLTVV.

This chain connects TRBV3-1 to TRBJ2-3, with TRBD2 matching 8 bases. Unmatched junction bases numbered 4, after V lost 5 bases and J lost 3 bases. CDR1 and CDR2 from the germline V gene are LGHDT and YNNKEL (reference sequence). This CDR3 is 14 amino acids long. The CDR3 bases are TGTGCCAGCAGCGTGTTAGCGGGGACAGATACGCAGTATTTT. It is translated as CASSVLAGTDTQYF.

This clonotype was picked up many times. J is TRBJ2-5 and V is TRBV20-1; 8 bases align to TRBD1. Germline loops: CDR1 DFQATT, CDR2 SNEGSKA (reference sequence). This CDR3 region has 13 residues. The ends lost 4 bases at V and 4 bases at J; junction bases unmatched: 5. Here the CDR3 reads CSATQGALETQYF. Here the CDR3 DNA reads TGCAGTGCTACCCAGGGGGCCCTAGAGACCCAGTACTTC.

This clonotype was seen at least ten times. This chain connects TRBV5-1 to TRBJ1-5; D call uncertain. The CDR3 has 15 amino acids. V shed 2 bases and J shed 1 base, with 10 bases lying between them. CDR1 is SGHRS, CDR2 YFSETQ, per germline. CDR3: CASSFGPQSNQPQHF. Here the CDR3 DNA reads TGCGCCAGCAGCTTCGGGCCCCAGAGCAATCAGCCCCAGCATTTT. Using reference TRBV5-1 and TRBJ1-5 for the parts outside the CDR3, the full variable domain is KAGVTQTPRYLIKTRGQQVTLSCSPISGHRSVSWYQQTPGQGLQFLFEYFSETQRNKGNFPGRFSGRQFSNSRSEMNVSTLELGDSALYLCASSFGPQSNQPQHFGDGTRLSIL.

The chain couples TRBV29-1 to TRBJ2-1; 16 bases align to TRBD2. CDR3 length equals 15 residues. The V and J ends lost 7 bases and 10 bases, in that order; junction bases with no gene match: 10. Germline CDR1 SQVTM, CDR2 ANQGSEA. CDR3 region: CSGMWLGLAGGEQFF. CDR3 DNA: TGCAGCGGGATGTGGCTGGGACTAGCGGGAGGGGAGCAGTTCTTC.